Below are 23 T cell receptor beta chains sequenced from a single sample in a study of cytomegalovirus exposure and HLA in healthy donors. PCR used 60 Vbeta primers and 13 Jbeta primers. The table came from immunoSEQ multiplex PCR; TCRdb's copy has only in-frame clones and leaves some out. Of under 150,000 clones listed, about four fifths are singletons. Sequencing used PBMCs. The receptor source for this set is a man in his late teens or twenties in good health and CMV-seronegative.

CDR3 loop: CASSLGGGRGYTF. CDR3 coding DNA: TGTGCCAGCAGCTTAGGAGGGGGTCGGGGCTACACCTTC. This sequence joins TRBV7-2 and TRBJ1-2, with D possibly TRBD1 on 6 matching bases. The CDR3 is 13 amino acids. Trimming took off 1 base at V and 8 bases at J, with 11 bases between the two ends. The germline V gene encodes CDR1 SGHTA and CDR2 FQGNSA.

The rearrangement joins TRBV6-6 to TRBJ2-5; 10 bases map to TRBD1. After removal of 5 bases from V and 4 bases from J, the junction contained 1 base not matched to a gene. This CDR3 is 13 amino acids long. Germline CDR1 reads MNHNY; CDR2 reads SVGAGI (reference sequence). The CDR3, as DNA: TGTGCCAGCAGTCGGGACAGGGGAGAGACCCAGTACTTC. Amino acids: CASSRDRGETQYF.

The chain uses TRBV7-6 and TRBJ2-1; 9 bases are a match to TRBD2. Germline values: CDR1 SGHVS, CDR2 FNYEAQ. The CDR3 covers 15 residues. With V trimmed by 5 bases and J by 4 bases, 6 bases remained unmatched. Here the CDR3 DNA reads TGTGCCAGCAGCCTGACTAGCGGCCTTTACAATGAGCAGTTCTTC. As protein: CASSLTSGLYNEQFF.

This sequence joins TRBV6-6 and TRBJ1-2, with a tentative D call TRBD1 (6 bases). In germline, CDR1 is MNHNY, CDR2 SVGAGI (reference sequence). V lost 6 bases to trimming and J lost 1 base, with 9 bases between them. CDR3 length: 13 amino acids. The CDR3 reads CASSRDNNYGYTF. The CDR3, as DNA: TGTGCCAGCAGCCGGGACAATAACTATGGCTACACCTTC.

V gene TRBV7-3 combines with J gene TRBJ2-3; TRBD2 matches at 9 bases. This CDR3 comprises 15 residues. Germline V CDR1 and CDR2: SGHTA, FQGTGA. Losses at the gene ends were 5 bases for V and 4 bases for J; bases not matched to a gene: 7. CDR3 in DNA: TGTGCCAGCAGCCTAGGGCGGGGGGGCGCAGATACGCAGTATTTT. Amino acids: CASSLGRGGADTQYF.

The CDR3 nucleotides read TGTGCCAGCTCACCTTGGTTAGGGGGCGAGCAGTACTTC. As protein: CASSPWLGGEQYF. The chain carries TRBV18 and TRBJ2-7, with a tentative D call TRBD1 (6 bases). Germline CDR1 and CDR2: KGHSH and LQKENI. V was pared by 3 bases and J by 6 bases, with 12 bases between. This CDR3 region has 13 residues.

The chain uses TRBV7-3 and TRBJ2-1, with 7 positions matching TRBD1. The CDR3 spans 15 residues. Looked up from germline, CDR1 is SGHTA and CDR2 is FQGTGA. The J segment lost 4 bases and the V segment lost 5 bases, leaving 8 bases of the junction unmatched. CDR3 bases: TGTGCCAGCAGCCAACGACAGGGAGCGTACAATGAGCAGTTCTTC. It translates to CASSQRQGAYNEQFF.

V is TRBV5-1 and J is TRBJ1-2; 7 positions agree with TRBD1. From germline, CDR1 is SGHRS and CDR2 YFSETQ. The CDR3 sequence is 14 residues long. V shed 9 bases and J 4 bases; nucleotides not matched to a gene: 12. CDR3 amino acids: CATSNGRGTYGYTF. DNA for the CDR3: TGCGCCACCTCTAACGGCAGGGGGACCTATGGCTACACCTTC.

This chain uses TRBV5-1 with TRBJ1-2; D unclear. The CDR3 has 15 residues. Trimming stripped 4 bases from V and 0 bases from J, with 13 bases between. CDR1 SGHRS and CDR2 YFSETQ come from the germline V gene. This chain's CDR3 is CASSPRALANYGYTF. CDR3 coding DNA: TGCGCCAGCAGCCCGCGGGCTTTAGCTAACTATGGCTACACCTTC.

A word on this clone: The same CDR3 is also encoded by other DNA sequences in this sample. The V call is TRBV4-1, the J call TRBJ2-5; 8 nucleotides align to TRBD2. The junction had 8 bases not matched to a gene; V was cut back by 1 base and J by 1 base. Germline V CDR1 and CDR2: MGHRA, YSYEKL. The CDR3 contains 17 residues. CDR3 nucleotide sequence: TGCGCCAGCAGCCAAGCCCCGCACACTAGCGGCCAAGAGACCCAGTACTTC. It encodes CASSQAPHTSGQETQYF.

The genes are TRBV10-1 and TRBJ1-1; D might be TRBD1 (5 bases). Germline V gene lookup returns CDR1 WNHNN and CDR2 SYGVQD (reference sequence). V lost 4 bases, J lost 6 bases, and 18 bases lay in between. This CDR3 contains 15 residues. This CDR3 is CASSGVQSGISEAFF. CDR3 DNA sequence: TGCGCCAGCAGTGGAGTCCAGTCAGGGATATCTGAAGCTTTCTTT.

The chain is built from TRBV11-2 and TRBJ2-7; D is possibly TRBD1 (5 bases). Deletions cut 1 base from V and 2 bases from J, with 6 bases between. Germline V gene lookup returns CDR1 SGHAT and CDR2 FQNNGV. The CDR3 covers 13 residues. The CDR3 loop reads CASSLGQTYEQYF. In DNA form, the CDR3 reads TGTGCCAGCAGCTTAGGACAGACCTACGAGCAGTACTTC.

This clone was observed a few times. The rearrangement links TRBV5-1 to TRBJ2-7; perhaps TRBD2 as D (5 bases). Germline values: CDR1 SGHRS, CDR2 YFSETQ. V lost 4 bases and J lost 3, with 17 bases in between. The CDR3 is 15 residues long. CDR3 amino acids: CASSPAAALHYEQYF. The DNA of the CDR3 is TGCGCCAGCAGCCCAGCGGCAGCACTACACTACGAGCAGTACTTC.

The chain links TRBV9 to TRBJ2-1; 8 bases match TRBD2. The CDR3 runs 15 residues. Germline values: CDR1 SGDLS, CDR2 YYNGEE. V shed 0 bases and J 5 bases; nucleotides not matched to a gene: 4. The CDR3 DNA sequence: TGTGCCAGCAGCGTAGAGGGACTAGGTCACAATGAGCAGTTCTTC. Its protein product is CASSVEGLGHNEQFF.

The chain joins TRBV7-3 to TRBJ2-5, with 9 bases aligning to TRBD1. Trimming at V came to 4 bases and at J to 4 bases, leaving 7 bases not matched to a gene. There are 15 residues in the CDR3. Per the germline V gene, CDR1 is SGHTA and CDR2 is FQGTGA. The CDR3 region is CASSSGQGIVETQYF. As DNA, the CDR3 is TGTGCCAGCAGCTCGGGACAGGGAATTGTAGAGACCCAGTACTTC.

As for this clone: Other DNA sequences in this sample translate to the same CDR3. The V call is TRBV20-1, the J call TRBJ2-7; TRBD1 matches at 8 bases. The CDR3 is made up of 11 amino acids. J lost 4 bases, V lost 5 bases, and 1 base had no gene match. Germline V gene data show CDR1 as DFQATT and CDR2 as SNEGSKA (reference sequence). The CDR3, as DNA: TGCAGTGCTGGACAGGGTTACGAGCAGTACTTC. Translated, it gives CSAGQGYEQYF.

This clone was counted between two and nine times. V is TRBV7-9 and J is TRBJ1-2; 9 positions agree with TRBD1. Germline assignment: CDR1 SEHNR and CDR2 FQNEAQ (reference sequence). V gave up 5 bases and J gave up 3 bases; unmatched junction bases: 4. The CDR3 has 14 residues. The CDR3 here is CASSVTGGHYGYTF. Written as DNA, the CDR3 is TGTGCCAGCAGCGTTACAGGGGGCCACTATGGCTACACCTTC. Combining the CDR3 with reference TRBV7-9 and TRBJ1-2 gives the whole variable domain DTGVSQNPRHKITKRGQNVTFRCDPISEHNRLYWYRQTLGQGPEFLTYFQNEAQLEKSRLLSDRFSAERPKGSFSTLEIQRTEQGDSAMYLCASSVTGGHYGYTFGSGTRLTVV.

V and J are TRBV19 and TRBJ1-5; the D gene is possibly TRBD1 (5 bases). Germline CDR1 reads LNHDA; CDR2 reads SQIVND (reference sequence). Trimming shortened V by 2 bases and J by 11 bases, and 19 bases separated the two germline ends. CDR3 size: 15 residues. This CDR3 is CASSISGSVDRTQHF. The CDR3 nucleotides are TGTGCCAGTAGTATAAGTGGGTCGGTAGACAGAACCCAGCATTTT.

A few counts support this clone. The DNA of the CDR3 is TGTGCCAGCAGCTCACGGGGGGTCCGCACCGGGGAGCTGTTTTTT. Protein product: CASSSRGVRTGELFF. The J gene is TRBJ2-2, the V gene TRBV5-6, with 7 nucleotides matching TRBD2. The germline V gene encodes CDR1 SGHDT and CDR2 YYEEEE. The CDR3 spans 15 residues. With V trimmed by 3 bases and J by 4 bases, 6 bases remained unmatched.

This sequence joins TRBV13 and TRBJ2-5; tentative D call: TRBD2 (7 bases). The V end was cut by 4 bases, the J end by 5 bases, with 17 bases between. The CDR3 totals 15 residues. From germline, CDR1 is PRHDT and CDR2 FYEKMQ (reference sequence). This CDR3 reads CASSSNRGAAETQYF. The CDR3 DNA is TGTGCCAGCAGCTCCAACCGGGGGGCAGCGGAGACCCAGTACTTC.

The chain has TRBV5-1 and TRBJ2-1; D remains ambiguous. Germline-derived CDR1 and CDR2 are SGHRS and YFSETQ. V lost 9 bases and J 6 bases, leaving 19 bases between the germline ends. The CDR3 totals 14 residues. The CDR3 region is CATSQDPGRNEQFF. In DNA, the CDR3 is TGCGCCACGTCCCAAGACCCAGGTCGCAATGAGCAGTTCTTC. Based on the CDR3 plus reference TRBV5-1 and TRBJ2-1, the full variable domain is KAGVTQTPRYLIKTRGQQVTLSCSPISGHRSVSWYQQTPGQGLQFLFEYFSETQRNKGNFPGRFSGRQFSNSRSEMNVSTLELGDSALYLCATSQDPGRNEQFFGPGTRLTVL.

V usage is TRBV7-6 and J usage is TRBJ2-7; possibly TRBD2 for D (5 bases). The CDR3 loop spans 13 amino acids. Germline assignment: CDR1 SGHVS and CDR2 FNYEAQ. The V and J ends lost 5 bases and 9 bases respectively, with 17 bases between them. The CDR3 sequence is CASSANHQSGQYF. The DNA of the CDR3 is TGTGCCAGCAGCGCCAACCACCAAAGCGGGCAGTACTTC.

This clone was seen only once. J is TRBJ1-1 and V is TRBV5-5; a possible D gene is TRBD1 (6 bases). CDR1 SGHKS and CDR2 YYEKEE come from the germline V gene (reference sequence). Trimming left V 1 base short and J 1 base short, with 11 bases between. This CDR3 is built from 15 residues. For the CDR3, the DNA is TGTGCCAGCAGCTTGTCAGGGGTGGCGAACACTGAAGCTTTCTTT. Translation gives CASSLSGVANTEAFF. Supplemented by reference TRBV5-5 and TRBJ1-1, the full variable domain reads DAGVTQSPTHLIKTRGQQVTLRCSPISGHKSVSWYQQVLGQGPQFIFQYYEKEERGRGNFPDRFSARQFPNYSSELNVNALLLGDSALYLCASSLSGVANTEAFFGQGTRLTVV.